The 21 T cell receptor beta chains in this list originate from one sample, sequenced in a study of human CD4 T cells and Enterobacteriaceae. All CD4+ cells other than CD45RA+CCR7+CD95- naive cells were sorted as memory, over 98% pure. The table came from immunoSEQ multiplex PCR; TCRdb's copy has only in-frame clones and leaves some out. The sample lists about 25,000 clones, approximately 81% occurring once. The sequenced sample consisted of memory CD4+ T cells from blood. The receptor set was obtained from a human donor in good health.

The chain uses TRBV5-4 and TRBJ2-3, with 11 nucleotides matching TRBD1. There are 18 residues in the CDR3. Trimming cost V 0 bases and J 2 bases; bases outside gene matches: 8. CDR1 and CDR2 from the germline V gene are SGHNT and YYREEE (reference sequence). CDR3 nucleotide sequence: TGTGCCAGCAGCTTGGCCATCGGACAGGGGGCCTCCACAGATACGCAGTATTTT. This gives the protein CASSLAIGQGASTDTQYF.

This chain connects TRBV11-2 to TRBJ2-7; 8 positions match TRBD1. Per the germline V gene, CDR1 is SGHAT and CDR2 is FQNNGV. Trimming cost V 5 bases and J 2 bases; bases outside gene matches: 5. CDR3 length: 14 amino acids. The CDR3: CASSPGQGTYEQYF. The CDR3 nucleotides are TGTGCCAGCAGCCCAGGACAGGGTACCTACGAGCAGTACTTC.

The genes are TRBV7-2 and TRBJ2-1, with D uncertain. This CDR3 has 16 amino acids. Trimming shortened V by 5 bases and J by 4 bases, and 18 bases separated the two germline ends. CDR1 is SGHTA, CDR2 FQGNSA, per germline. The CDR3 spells CASSPRRGGKYNEQFF. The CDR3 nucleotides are TGTGCCAGCAGCCCACGCCGTGGCGGCAAATACAATGAGCAGTTCTTC.

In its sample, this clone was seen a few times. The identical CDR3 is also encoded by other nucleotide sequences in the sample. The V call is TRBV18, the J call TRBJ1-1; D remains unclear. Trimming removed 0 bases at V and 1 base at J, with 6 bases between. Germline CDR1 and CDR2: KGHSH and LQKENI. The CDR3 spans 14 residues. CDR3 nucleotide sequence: TGTGCCAGCTCACCACCGGGGAGGAACACTGAAGCTTTCTTT. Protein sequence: CASSPPGRNTEAFF. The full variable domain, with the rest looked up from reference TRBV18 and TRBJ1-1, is NAGVMQNPRHLVRRRGQEARLRCSPMKGHSHVYWYRQLPEEGLKFMVYLQKENIIDESGMPKERFSAEFPKEGPSILRIQQVVRGDSAAYFCASSPPGRNTEAFFGQGTRLTVV.

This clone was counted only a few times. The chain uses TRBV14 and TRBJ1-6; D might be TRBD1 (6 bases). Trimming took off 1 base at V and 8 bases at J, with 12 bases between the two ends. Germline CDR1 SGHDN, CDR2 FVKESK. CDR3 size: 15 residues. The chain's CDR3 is CASSQGVQGYSPLHF. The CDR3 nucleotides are TGTGCCAGCAGCCAAGGGGTACAGGGATATTCACCCCTCCACTTT.

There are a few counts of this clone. The CDR3 DNA reads as TGTGCCAGCAGCTTCAGGGGGCGAGATTCACCCCTCCACTTT. The encoded protein is CASSFRGRDSPLHF. J is TRBJ1-6 and V is TRBV11-2; TRBD1 aligns across 8 bases. This CDR3 contains 14 residues. V was pared by 3 bases and J by 8 bases, with 3 bases of the junction left unmatched. CDR1 is SGHAT and CDR2 is FQNNGV in the germline V gene.

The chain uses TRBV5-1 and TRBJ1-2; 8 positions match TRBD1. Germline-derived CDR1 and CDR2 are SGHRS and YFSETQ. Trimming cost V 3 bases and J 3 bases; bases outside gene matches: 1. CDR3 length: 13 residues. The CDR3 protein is CASSSGGDYGYTF. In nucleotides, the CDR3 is TGCGCCAGCAGCTCAGGGGGCGACTATGGCTACACCTTC.

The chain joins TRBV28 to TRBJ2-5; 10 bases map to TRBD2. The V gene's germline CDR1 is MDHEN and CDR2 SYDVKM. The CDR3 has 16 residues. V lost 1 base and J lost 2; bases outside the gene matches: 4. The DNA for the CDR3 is TGTGCCAGCAGTTTATCGGCTAGCGGGGGTCAAGAGACCCAGTACTTC. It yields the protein CASSLSASGGQETQYF.

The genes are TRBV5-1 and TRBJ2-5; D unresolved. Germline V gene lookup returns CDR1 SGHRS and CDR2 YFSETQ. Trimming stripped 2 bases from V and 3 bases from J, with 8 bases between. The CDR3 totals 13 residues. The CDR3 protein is CASSFDPKETQYF. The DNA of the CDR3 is TGCGCCAGCAGCTTCGACCCGAAAGAGACCCAGTACTTC.

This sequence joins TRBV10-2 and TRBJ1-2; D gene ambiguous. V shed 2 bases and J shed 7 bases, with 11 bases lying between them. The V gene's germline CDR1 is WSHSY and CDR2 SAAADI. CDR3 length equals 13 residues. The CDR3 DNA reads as TGCGCCAGCAGTGAGACCCCCTGGGGTGGCTACACCTTC. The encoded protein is CASSETPWGGYTF.

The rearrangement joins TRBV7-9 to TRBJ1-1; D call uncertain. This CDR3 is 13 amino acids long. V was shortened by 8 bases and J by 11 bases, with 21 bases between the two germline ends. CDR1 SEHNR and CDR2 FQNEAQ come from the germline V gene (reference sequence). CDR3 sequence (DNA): TGTGCCAGCGAGAATTTATCGGTCCCGGGTGCTTTCTTT. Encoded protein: CASENLSVPGAFF.

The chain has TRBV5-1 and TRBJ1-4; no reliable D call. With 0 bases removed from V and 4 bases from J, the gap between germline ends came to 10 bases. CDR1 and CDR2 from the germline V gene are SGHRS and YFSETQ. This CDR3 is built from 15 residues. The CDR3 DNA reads TGCGCCAGCAGCTTGGGGGCAGTCAATAATGAAAAACTGTTTTTT. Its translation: CASSLGAVNNEKLFF.

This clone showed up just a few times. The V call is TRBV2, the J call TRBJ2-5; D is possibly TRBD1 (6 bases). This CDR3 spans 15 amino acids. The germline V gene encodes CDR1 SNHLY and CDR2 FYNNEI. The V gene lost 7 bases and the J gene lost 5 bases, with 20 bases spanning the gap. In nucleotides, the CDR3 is TGTGCCAGCACCCAATCGGGACATGAAGGGGAGACCCAGTACTTC. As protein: CASTQSGHEGETQYF.

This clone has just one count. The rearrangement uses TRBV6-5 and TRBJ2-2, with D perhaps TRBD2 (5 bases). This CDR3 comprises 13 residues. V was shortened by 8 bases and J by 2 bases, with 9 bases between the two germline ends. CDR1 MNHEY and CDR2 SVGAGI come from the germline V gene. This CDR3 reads CASGRDNTGELFF. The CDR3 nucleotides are TGTGCCAGCGGGAGAGATAACACCGGGGAGCTGTTTTTT.

This CDR3 reads CASTGKSSGSGEQYF. For the CDR3, the DNA is TGTGCCAGCACCGGAAAATCTAGCGGGAGTGGCGAGCAGTACTTC. The rearrangement uses TRBV6-1 and TRBJ2-7, with 10 nucleotides matching TRBD2. This CDR3 is 15 amino acids long. V was pared by 7 bases and J by 6 bases, with 12 bases of the junction left unmatched. In germline, CDR1 is MNHNS, CDR2 SASEGT.

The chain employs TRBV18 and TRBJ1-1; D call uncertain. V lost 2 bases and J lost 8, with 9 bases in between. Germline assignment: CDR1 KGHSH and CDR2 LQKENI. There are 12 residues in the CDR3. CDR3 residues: CASSPNTQEAFF. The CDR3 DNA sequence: TGTGCCAGCTCACCAAATACCCAGGAAGCTTTCTTT.

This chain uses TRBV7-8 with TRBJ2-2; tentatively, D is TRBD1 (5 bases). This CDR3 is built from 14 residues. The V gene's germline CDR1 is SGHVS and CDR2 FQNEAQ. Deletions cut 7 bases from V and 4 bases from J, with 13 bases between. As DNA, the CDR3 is TGTGCCAGCATGGAAGGGGCAAGCACCGGGGAGCTGTTTTTT. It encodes CASMEGASTGELFF.

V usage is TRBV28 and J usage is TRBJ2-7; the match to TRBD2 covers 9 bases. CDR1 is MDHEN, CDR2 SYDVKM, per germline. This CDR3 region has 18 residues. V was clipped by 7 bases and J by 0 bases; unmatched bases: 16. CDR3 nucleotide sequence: TGTGCCAGCAACAACGGGGGGTTAGCGGGAGCGCTCTCCTACGAGCAGTACTTC. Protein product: CASNNGGLAGALSYEQYF.

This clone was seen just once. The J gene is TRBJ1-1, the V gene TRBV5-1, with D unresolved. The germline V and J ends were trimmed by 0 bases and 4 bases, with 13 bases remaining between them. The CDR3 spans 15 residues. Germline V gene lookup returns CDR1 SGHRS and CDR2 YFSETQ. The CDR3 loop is CASSLGWGVGTEAFF. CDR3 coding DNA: TGCGCCAGCAGCTTGGGATGGGGAGTCGGCACTGAAGCTTTCTTT.

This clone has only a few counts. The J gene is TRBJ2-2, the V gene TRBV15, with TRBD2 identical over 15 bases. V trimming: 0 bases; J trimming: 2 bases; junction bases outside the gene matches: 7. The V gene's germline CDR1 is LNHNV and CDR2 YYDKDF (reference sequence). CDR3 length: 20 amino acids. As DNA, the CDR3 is TGTGCCACCAGCAGAGAACCCCCGGGACTAGCGGGAGGAAACACCGGGGAGCTGTTTTTT. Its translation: CATSREPPGLAGGNTGELFF.

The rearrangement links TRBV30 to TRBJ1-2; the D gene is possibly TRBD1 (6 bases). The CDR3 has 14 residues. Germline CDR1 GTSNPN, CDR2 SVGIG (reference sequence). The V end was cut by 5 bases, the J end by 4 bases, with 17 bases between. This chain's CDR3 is CAWSRGQGSYGYTF. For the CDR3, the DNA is TGTGCCTGGTCCCGAGGCCAGGGGAGCTATGGCTACACCTTC.